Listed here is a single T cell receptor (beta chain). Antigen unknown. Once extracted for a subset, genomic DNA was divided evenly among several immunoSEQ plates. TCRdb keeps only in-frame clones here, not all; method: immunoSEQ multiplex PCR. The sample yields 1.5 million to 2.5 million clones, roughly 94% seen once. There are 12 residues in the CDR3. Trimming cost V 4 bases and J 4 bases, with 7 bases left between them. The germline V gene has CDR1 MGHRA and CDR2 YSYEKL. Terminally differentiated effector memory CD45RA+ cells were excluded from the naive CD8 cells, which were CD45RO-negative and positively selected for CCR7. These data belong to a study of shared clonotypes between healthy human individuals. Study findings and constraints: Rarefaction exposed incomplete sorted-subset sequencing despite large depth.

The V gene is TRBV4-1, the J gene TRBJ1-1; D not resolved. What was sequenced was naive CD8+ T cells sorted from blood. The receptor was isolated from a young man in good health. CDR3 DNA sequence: TGCGCCAGCAGCCCATTGGGCACTGAAGCTTTCTTT. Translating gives CASSPLGTEAFF.